Listed below are T cell receptor beta chains from one sample, sequenced in a study of blood T cells in healthy people across ages. TCRdb used MiXCR to reprocess the 5' RACE reads, holding one entry per CDR3 protein. Of over a million distinct CDR3 sequences in the sample, 40% to 45% are singletons; the top ten hold about 3.8%. Sequencing used blood. These receptor sequences come from a woman aged 18-29 years in good health. Both conserved end residues are trimmed from each CDR3. Each record gives: V gene, J gene, CDR3 protein.

TRBV7-2	TRBJ2-7	ASQGRASYEQY
TRBV4-1	TRBJ2-7	ASSPLGITAYEQY
TRBV20-1	TRBJ2-6	SARVWGTAGANVLT
TRBV9	TRBJ2-1	ASSFRSPHSGSVNEQF
TRBV6-6	TRBJ1-2	ASTGTSAFYGYT
TRBV7-2	TRBJ1-1	ASSLGPYTEAF
TRBV7-9	TRBJ2-5	ASSLIGQETQY
TRBV11-2	TRBJ2-7	ASSFQVNSYEQY
TRBV5-1	TRBJ1-1	ASSLGPRTNTEAF
TRBV5-1	TRBJ2-1	ASSWSGYEQF
TRBV12-3/TRBV12-4	TRBJ2-5	ASSRAGGKETQY
TRBV12-3/TRBV12-4	TRBJ1-2	ATARGGYT
TRBV20-1	TRBJ2-1	SARGTSGPWEF
TRBV20-1	TRBJ2-7	SASSVRGRNEQY
TRBV10-3	-	AISESKAGGGNEQY
TRBV11-2	TRBJ2-3	ASKTRGGLGTDTQY
TRBV10-3	TRBJ2-4	AISGGDRTKNIQY
TRBV29-1	TRBJ2-3	SVEDSKRGTDTQY
TRBV6-5	TRBJ2-7	ASSYLGGAPEQY
TRBV6-1	TRBJ2-7	ATDGRARTYEQY
TRBV6-6	TRBJ2-7	ASSFSLSISYEQY
TRBV15	TRBJ2-1	ATSRDLGDSSYNEQF
TRBV20-1	TRBJ2-1	SAEALRKQF
TRBV9	TRBJ1-2	ASSNPAGLDGYT
TRBV27	TRBJ1-2	ASSVVSGVGGYT
TRBV20-1	TRBJ2-3	SASAGVVGTDTQY
TRBV10-2	TRBJ2-3	ASSGPEKGTDTQY
TRBV20-1	TRBJ2-1	SARDGFNEQF
TRBV5-4	TRBJ2-1	ASSQTRWPYNEQF
TRBV27	TRBJ1-5	ASSFRAAQPQH
TRBV3-1	TRBJ2-5	ASRNIAGTQETQY
TRBV27	TRBJ1-2	AITRALLNFPNYGYT
TRBV18	-	ASSPGRWINEQY
TRBV6-1	TRBJ1-5	ASNNWPQH
TRBV9	TRBJ2-5	ASSPGSGPEAQY
TRBV11-3	TRBJ2-3	ASSLGVAGGRTDTQY
TRBV7-2	TRBJ2-7	ASSSLSGAIGNEQY
TRBV27	TRBJ2-5	ASSSAHPDRGIETQY
TRBV15	TRBJ1-1	ATSRDFRWNTEAF
TRBV29-1	TRBJ1-1	SVETGGITEAF
TRBV12-3/TRBV12-4	TRBJ1-1	ASSSLAFTEAF
TRBV19	TRBJ2-3	ASRVAGAGPDTQY
TRBV9	TRBJ2-1	ASSVGYNEQF
TRBV5-1	TRBJ2-3	ASSSPRASGSSTDTQY
TRBV6-5	TRBJ2-3	ASKWDRSTDTQY
TRBV7-2	TRBJ2-4	ASSGGAGRNIQY
TRBV9	TRBJ2-3	ASSAGLAGTFTDTQY
TRBV2	TRBJ1-1	ASNEARGVNTEAF
TRBV7-8	TRBJ1-4	ASSSKTSGEKLF
TRBV14	TRBJ1-2	AGSRTGAYGYT
TRBV20-1	TRBJ2-5	SAKAVAETQY